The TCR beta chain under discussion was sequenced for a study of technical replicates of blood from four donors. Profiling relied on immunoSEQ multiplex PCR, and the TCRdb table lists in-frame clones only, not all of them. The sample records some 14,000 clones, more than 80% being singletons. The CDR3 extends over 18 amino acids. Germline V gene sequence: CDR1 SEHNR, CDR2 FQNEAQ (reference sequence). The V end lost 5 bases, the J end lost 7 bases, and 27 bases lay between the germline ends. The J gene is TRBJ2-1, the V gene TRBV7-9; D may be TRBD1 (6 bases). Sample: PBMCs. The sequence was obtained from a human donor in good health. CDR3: CASSPLTGNTVIGNEQFF. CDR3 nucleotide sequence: TGTGCCAGCAGCCCCTTGACAGGTAACACGGTAATCGGTAATGAGCAGTTCTTC.